This TCR beta chain was obtained from a study of blood T cell repertoires in COVID-19. V was clipped by 7 bases and J by 4 bases; unmatched bases: 6. Germline CDR1 is GTSNPN and CDR2 is SVGIG (reference sequence). CDR3 length: 12 residues. Produced via immunoSEQ multiplex PCR; TCRdb's table is partial and in-frame only. The top ten hold under 8.5% of the sample, which has 350,000 to 450,000 clones, around nine tenths seen once. Sequencing was carried out using peripheral blood. J is TRBJ2-7 and V is TRBV30, with 8 bases lining up with TRBD1. The TCR sequence derives from a woman aged 55-75 years with COVID-19, enrolled during active disease. This CDR3 is CASDRGRYEQYF. In DNA, the CDR3 is TGTGCCTCCGACAGGGGTCGGTACGAGCAGTACTTC.